These 22 T cell receptor beta chains were all obtained from the same sample, sequenced in a study of CD8 T cells in ankylosing spondylitis. Which antigens these TCRs recognize remains unknown. Using its own MiXCR run on the 5' RACE reads, TCRdb lists one record per CDR3 protein. Of a few hundred thousand distinct CDR3 sequences detected, roughly an eighth appear once; the ten largest clones hold approximately 6.3%. Study-level findings and limits: Blood of patients with ankylosing spondylitis appeared to be characterized by a TCR beta motif of about eight highly homologous variants.

The material sequenced was blood, either unsorted or a sorted T cell fraction (not recorded which). Receptors were obtained from a male donor with ankylosing spondylitis.

This clonotype was seen more than once but under ten times. The rearrangement uses TRBV7-9 and TRBJ1-5; TRBD1 aligns across 9 bases. This CDR3 is built from 16 residues. Germline assignment: CDR1 SEHNR and CDR2 FQNEAQ (reference sequence). Trimming took 5 bases from V and 1 from J; bases not matched to a gene: 6. The DNA of the CDR3 is TGTGCCAGCAGCCCGGGACAGGGTTCAAGCAATCAGCCCCAGCATTTT. This gives the protein CASSPGQGSSNQPQHF.

This clonotype was counted only a few times. This sequence joins TRBV2 and TRBJ2-1; TRBD2 agrees at 15 bases. This CDR3 comprises 15 residues. After removal of 6 bases from V and 10 bases from J, the junction contained 7 bases not matched to a gene. Germline V gene lookup returns CDR1 SNHLY and CDR2 FYNNEI. The CDR3 nucleotides are TGTGCCAGCAGCACGGGACTAGCGGGAGGACGGGAGCAGTTCTTC. As protein: CASSTGLAGGREQFF. Variable domain in full (rest from reference TRBV2 and TRBJ2-1): EPEVTQTPSHQVTQMGQEVILRCVPISNHLYFYWYRQILGQKVEFLVSFYNNEISEKSEIFDDQFSVERPDGSNFTLKIRSTKLEDSAMYFCASSTGLAGGREQFFGPGTRLTVL.

V usage is TRBV30 and J usage is TRBJ2-2; tentatively, D is TRBD1 (6 bases). Germline CDR1 reads GTSNPN; CDR2 reads SVGIG (reference sequence). The germline V and J ends were trimmed by 0 bases and 2 bases, with 13 bases remaining between them. This CDR3 contains 16 residues. The CDR3 DNA follows: TGTGCCTGGAGTGTACTCGGCAGGGGAAACACCGGGGAGCTGTTTTTT. Its translation: CAWSVLGRGNTGELFF.

This clonotype has a count of ten or more. V is TRBV20-1 and J is TRBJ2-1; 15 bases agree with TRBD2. CDR1 is DFQATT, CDR2 SNEGSKA, per germline (reference sequence). Trimming cost V 6 bases and J 6 bases; bases outside gene matches: 6. The CDR3 totals 15 residues. The CDR3 is CSAWTSGRAFNEQFF. The CDR3 coding sequence is TGCAGTGCGTGGACTAGCGGGAGGGCCTTCAATGAGCAGTTCTTC.

This clonotype was seen a handful of times. The chain combines TRBV5-6 with TRBJ1-5; D may be TRBD1 (5 bases). Germline V gene data show CDR1 as SGHDT and CDR2 as YYEEEE. CDR3 length equals 16 residues. V was clipped by 4 bases and J by 3 bases, with 17 bases between them. The CDR3 is CASSQSGRGLNQPQHF. As DNA, the CDR3 is TGTGCCAGCAGCCAGAGCGGAAGGGGACTCAATCAGCCCCAGCATTTT.

The chain recombines TRBV29-1 with TRBJ1-4, with TRBD1 as a possible D gene (5 bases). Germline V gives CDR1 SQVTM, CDR2 ANQGSEA. V gave up 5 bases and J gave up 4 bases, with 11 bases separating them. The CDR3 loop spans 13 amino acids. The CDR3 reads CSVRGAGNEKLFF. Here the CDR3 DNA reads TGCAGCGTTCGAGGGGCTGGTAATGAAAAACTGTTTTTT.

The CDR3 sequence: CASSITGEGAEAFF. The CDR3 DNA sequence: TGTGCCAGTAGTATCACCGGGGAGGGGGCTGAAGCTTTCTTT. The chain combines TRBV19 with TRBJ1-1; D is perhaps TRBD1 (6 bases). Germline CDR1 reads LNHDA; CDR2 reads SQIVND (reference sequence). This CDR3 spans 14 amino acids. The V end lost 3 bases, the J end lost 6 bases, and 14 bases lay between the germline ends.

This chain's CDR3 is CASSPQFGDTDTQYF. The DNA for the CDR3 is TGTGCCAGCTCCCCCCAGTTCGGGGACACAGATACGCAGTATTTT. The rearrangement uses TRBV18 and TRBJ2-3, with a weak D call TRBD2 (5 bases). Looked up from germline, CDR1 is KGHSH and CDR2 is LQKENI. This CDR3 contains 15 residues. Trimming removed 6 bases at V and 2 bases at J, with 15 bases between. Filled out from reference TRBV18 and TRBJ2-3, the complete variable domain reads NAGVMQNPRHLVRRRGQEARLRCSPMKGHSHVYWYRQLPEEGLKFMVYLQKENIIDESGMPKERFSAEFPKEGPSILRIQQVVRGDSAAYFCASSPQFGDTDTQYFGPGTRLTVL.

In its sample, this clonotype was seen many times. This rearrangement joins TRBV29-1 to TRBJ2-5, with D tentatively TRBD2 (5 bases). The CDR3 has 12 residues. Germline-derived CDR1 and CDR2 are SQVTM and ANQGSEA. Trimming took 7 bases from V and 1 from J, leaving 10 bases between them. CDR3 nucleotide sequence: TGCAGCGCCTTAGCGATCCAAGAGACCCAGTACTTC. It yields the protein CSALAIQETQYF.

The gene calls are TRBV29-1 and TRBJ2-7; weak D call: TRBD2 (5 bases). Germline V gene sequence: CDR1 SQVTM, CDR2 ANQGSEA. This CDR3 contains 12 residues. The V end lost 4 bases, the J end lost 5 bases, and 12 bases lay between the germline ends. For the CDR3, the DNA is TGCAGCGTTGCGAGCGGAGTCAACGAGCAGTACTTC. It yields the protein CSVASGVNEQYF.

This clonotype was counted ten times or more. The rearrangement links TRBV2 to TRBJ2-2, with 8 bases matching TRBD1. The CDR3 has 12 residues. Germline CDR1 SNHLY, CDR2 FYNNEI. The V and J ends lost 4 bases and 13 bases, in that order; junction bases with no gene match: 5. Here the CDR3 DNA reads TGTGCCAGCAGTGGGGCAGGGGGCAGGCTGTTTTTT. It translates to CASSGAGGRLFF.

The chain carries TRBV20-1 and TRBJ2-3, with D hard to call. The CDR3 has 13 residues. The ends were cut back, 3 bases at V and 1 base at J, with 8 bases in the middle. The germline V gene has CDR1 DFQATT and CDR2 SNEGSKA (reference sequence). The DNA of the CDR3 is TGCAGTGCTAGTTCCTATGGCACAGATACGCAGTATTTT. Residues: CSASSYGTDTQYF.

This clonotype came up many times. V gene TRBV12-3 or TRBV12-4 combines with J gene TRBJ2-3; D is perhaps TRBD2 (6 bases). CDR3 length: 14 residues. Trimming shortened V by 5 bases and J by 5 bases, and 14 bases separated the two germline ends. This chain's CDR3 is CASSLRPAGDTQYF. In nucleotides, the CDR3 is TGTGCCAGCAGTCTAAGACCAGCGGGAGATACGCAGTATTTT.

V and J are TRBV2 and TRBJ1-2; no reliable D call. Looked up from germline, CDR1 is SNHLY and CDR2 is FYNNEI. Trimming left V 6 bases short and J 7 bases short, with 12 bases between. CDR3 size: 12 residues. The CDR3 here is CASSVLISGYTF. CDR3 DNA sequence: TGTGCCAGCAGCGTCTTAATCTCTGGCTACACCTTC.

This clonotype was seen repeatedly, ten times or more. The chain couples TRBV21-1 to TRBJ2-7; the table's TRBD1 call for D was not verified on the DNA. TRBV21-1 is listed as a pseudogene. There are 16 residues in the CDR3. DNA of the CDR3: TGTGCCAGCAGCGAAACCTTCATCCGGGACAGGGGAGAGCAGTACTTC. Protein: CASSETFIRDRGEQYF.

The chain uses TRBV9 and TRBJ2-5, with TRBD2 as a possible D gene (6 bases). V lost 4 bases to trimming and J lost 9 bases, with 16 bases between them. The germline gives CDR1 SGDLS, CDR2 YYNGEE. The CDR3 extends over 13 amino acids. CDR3 sequence (DNA): TGTGCCAGCAGCCCGGGGACTCGGATGGCCCAGTACTTC. Amino acid sequence: CASSPGTRMAQYF.

This clonotype was observed many times. The chain has TRBV20-1 and TRBJ2-7, with D maybe TRBD1 (6 bases). The CDR3 length is 13 residues. From germline, CDR1 is DFQATT and CDR2 SNEGSKA (reference sequence). Trimming shortened V by 0 bases and J by 1 base, and 7 bases separated the two germline ends. CDR3 sequence (DNA): TGCAGTGCTAGAGATGGACAGTCCTACGAGCAGTACGTC. This encodes CSARDGQSYEQYV.

The chain recombines TRBV25-1 with TRBJ2-1, with TRBD2 identical over 7 bases. CDR1 MGHDK and CDR2 SYGVNS come from the germline V gene. V lost 9 bases to trimming and J lost 3 bases; unmatched junction nucleotides: 2. This CDR3 has 12 residues. CDR3 sequence: CASWDYYNEQFF. CDR3 coding DNA: TGTGCCAGTTGGGACTACTACAATGAGCAGTTCTTC. Supplemented by reference TRBV25-1 and TRBJ2-1, the full variable domain reads EADIYQTPRYLVIGTGKKITLECSQTMGHDKMYWYQQDPGMELHLIHYSYGVNSTEKGDLSSESTVSRIRTEHFPLTLESARPSHTSQYLCASWDYYNEQFFGPGTRLTVL.

In this sample, this clonotype turned up a few times. J is TRBJ1-5 and V is TRBV20-1; 10 bases are a match to TRBD1. The germline gives CDR1 DFQATT, CDR2 SNEGSKA (reference sequence). V dropped 6 bases and J dropped 5; count of bases not matched to a gene: 13. The CDR3 length is 16 residues. DNA for the CDR3: TGCAGTGCCATCCCGGGACAGGGGAAACGGGATCAGCCCCAGCATTTT. Its protein product is CSAIPGQGKRDQPQHF.

This rearrangement joins TRBV6-2 or TRBV6-3 to TRBJ1-2; TRBD1 aligns across 7 bases. CDR1 MNHEY and CDR2 SVGEGT come from the germline V gene. The junction had 18 bases not matched to a gene; V was cut back by 5 bases and J by 6 bases. This CDR3 comprises 17 residues. CDR3 in DNA: TGTGCCAGCAGTGCTCATTCCAGACAGGGCCGAGAAGATGGCTACACCTTC. Protein: CASSAHSRQGREDGYTF.

V gene TRBV16 combines with J gene TRBJ2-4; no definite D call. CDR3 length: 16 amino acids. V was clipped by 0 bases and J by 3 bases, with 12 bases between them. Germline V gene sequence: CDR1 KGHSY, CDR2 FQNENV. The CDR3 region has the DNA TGTGCCAGCAGCCAATCCTTCGGATTTGGCAAAAACATTCAGTACTTC. Its protein is CASSQSFGFGKNIQYF.

The chain joins TRBV20-1 to TRBJ1-2; 7 bases align to TRBD1. Per the germline V gene, CDR1 is DFQATT and CDR2 is SNEGSKA (reference sequence). J was trimmed by 7 bases and V by 3 bases; bases with no gene match: 5. The CDR3 length is 12 residues. The CDR3, as DNA: TGCAGTGCTAGCCCAGGGGGAAGTGGCTACACCTTC. It codes for CSASPGGSGYTF.